The 4 T cell receptor beta chains given below trace back to one sample, sequenced in a study of blood T cell repertoires in COVID-19. The table came from immunoSEQ multiplex PCR; TCRdb's copy has only in-frame clones and leaves some out. The sample holds 100,000 to 150,000 clones, approximately 79% seen once. Sequenced input: PBMCs or T cells enriched from blood (not recorded which). These receptors came from a man in his forties with acute COVID-19.

V and J are TRBV19 and TRBJ2-6, with D maybe TRBD2 (5 bases). Looked up from germline, CDR1 is LNHDA and CDR2 is SQIVND (reference sequence). Between the trimmed V and J ends, which lost 6 bases and 4 bases, there was a span of 19 bases. CDR3 length equals 17 residues. In DNA form, the CDR3 reads TGTGCCAGTAGACTTCGATCTACCGGGAACGGGGCCAACGTCCTGACTTTC. This encodes CASRLRSTGNGANVLTF.

CDR3 sequence reads: CASNPQGASGQPQHF. CDR3 in DNA: TGTGCCAGCAATCCCCAGGGGGCGTCTGGTCAGCCCCAGCATTTT. V and J are TRBV9 and TRBJ1-5; 8 positions agree with TRBD1. J lost 6 bases, V lost 6 bases, and 11 bases had no gene match. The germline V gene has CDR1 SGDLS and CDR2 YYNGEE. The CDR3 has 15 residues.

The chain is built from TRBV7-6 and TRBJ1-5; 11 bases match TRBD1. The CDR3 sequence is 16 residues long. Trimming at V came to 5 bases and at J to 7 bases, leaving 10 bases not matched to a gene. Germline V CDR1 and CDR2: SGHVS, FNYEAQ. CDR3: CASSRTGTGGLQPQHF. The CDR3 DNA follows: TGTGCCAGCAGCCGTACCGGGACAGGGGGATTACAGCCCCAGCATTTT.

J is TRBJ1-2 and V is TRBV6-5; perhaps TRBD1 as D (6 bases). V gave up 0 bases and J gave up 4 bases, with 9 bases separating them. Germline CDR1 and CDR2: MNHEY and SVGAGI. The CDR3 contains 14 residues. The CDR3 region has the DNA TGTGCCAGCAGTTACTCGACAGGTCCCTATGGCTACACCTTC. It translates to CASSYSTGPYGYTF.